These 13 T cell receptor beta chains were all obtained from the same sample, sequenced in a study of T cells in Graves' hyperthyroidism and ophthalmopathy. It was RNA transcripts that yielded the amplified TCR beta CDR3 regions. The primer set for the first-round RT-PCR of the TCR CDR3 was HTBI. TCRdb re-derived calls from the multiplex PCR reads in MiXCR, one entry per CDR3 protein. The sample yields about 180,000 distinct CDR3 sequences, about 15% seen once. The sequencing input was blood. The receptors derive from a woman aged 50 to 60 with Graves' hyperthyroidism.

This clonotype was recorded at least ten times. The chain is built from TRBV12-3 or TRBV12-4 and TRBJ1-1, with TRBD1 matching 8 bases. The J segment lost 0 bases and the V segment lost 4 bases, leaving 1 base of the junction unmatched. The length of the CDR3 is 14 residues. As DNA, the CDR3 is TGTGCCAGCAGTTGGGACAGGCTGAACACTGAAGCTTTCTTT. It translates to CASSWDRLNTEAFF.

In this sample, this clonotype turned up many times. V usage is TRBV24-1 and J usage is TRBJ2-3; 8 nucleotides match TRBD2. The CDR3 consists of 17 residues. Germline CDR1 and CDR2: KGHDR and SFDVKD. Trimming took 0 bases from V and 5 from J; bases not matched to a gene: 9. DNA for the CDR3: TGTGCCACCAGTGATTTGCAGGGACTAGGAGTGGGAGATACGCAGTATTTT. Protein: CATSDLQGLGVGDTQYF.

Many counts were recorded for this clonotype. The chain's CDR3 is CASSTHPRPGQGLGEQFF. In nucleotides, the CDR3 is TGCGCCAGCAGCACCCATCCACGACCGGGACAGGGTCTGGGGGAGCAGTTCTTC. This chain uses TRBV5-1 with TRBJ2-1, with TRBD1 matching over 9 bases. The CDR3 extends over 18 amino acids. Unmatched junction bases numbered 21, after V lost 4 bases and J lost 10 bases. Germline V gene data show CDR1 as SGHRS and CDR2 as YFSETQ.

The genes are TRBV27 and TRBJ2-7, with 8 nucleotides matching TRBD2. Germline loops: CDR1 MNHEY, CDR2 SMNVEV (reference sequence). The V and J ends lost 4 bases and 6 bases, in that order; junction bases with no gene match: 11. The CDR3 runs to 15 residues. This CDR3 is CASSSVGRGDFEQYF. The CDR3 DNA reads as TGTGCCAGCAGTTCGGTCGGGCGGGGGGATTTCGAGCAGTACTTC.

This clonotype has a count of ten or more. The rearrangement links TRBV5-1 to TRBJ2-7; TRBD1 agrees at 9 bases. This CDR3 has 16 residues. Losses at the gene ends were 2 bases for V and 3 bases for J; bases not matched to a gene: 9. CDR1 and CDR2 from the germline V gene are SGHRS and YFSETQ. The CDR3 spells CASSLVSGTGNYEQYF. CDR3 in DNA: TGCGCCAGCAGCTTAGTTTCCGGGACAGGGAACTACGAGCAGTACTTC.

This clonotype showed up many times. The chain uses TRBV12-3 or TRBV12-4 and TRBJ1-5; unclear D gene. Trimming removed 6 bases from V and 0 bases from J, with 12 bases in between. The CDR3 runs 15 residues. As DNA, the CDR3 is TGTGCCAGCAGCAAGGACGGAGATAGCAATCAGCCCCAGCATTTT. Translating it yields CASSKDGDSNQPQHF.

There are many counts of this clonotype. V usage is TRBV10-3 and J usage is TRBJ1-2, with unresolved D. Germline V gives CDR1 ENHRY, CDR2 SYGVKD. Trimming shortened V by 7 bases and J by 4 bases, and 19 bases separated the two germline ends. The CDR3 extends over 15 amino acids. The CDR3 sequence is CAINQISDQLYGYTF. CDR3 coding DNA: TGTGCCATCAATCAAATTTCCGACCAACTCTATGGCTACACCTTC.

Comment on this clonotype: The junction departs from the called germline gene at one end, perhaps through a read error. The rearrangement joins TRBV20-1 to TRBJ2-2; no firm D call. The CDR3 sequence is 15 residues long. The V gene's germline CDR1 is DFQATT and CDR2 SNEGSKA (reference sequence). The CDR3 DNA sequence: TGCAGTGCTAGAGTGGCAGGCCTGAACCCCGGGGAGCTGTTTTTT. It is translated as CSARVAGLNPGELFF.

This clonotype was observed at least ten times. V is TRBV24-1 and J is TRBJ2-7; D is unresolved. The CDR3 is made up of 15 amino acids. The ends were cut back, 4 bases at V and 0 bases at J, with 12 bases in the middle. Germline CDR1 KGHDR, CDR2 SFDVKD. CDR3 sequence (DNA): TGTGCCACCAGTGACCTCCGCCCAAGCTCCTACGAGCAGTACTTC. It yields the protein CATSDLRPSSYEQYF.

This clonotype showed up many times. In DNA form, the CDR3 reads TGTGCCAGCAGCAGCAAAAACATTCAGTACTTC. Residues: CASSSKNIQYF. The chain employs TRBV2 and TRBJ2-4; no reliable D call. The germline CDR1 and CDR2 sequences are SNHLY and FYNNEI. The CDR3 is made up of 11 amino acids. Trimming pared 6 bases from V and 3 bases from J, leaving 3 bases between.

This clonotype was counted many times. The chain has TRBV9 and TRBJ1-6; 11 nucleotides align to TRBD1. The V gene's germline CDR1 is SGDLS and CDR2 YYNGEE. V lost 3 bases, J lost 10 bases, and 9 bases stayed unmatched. This CDR3 region has 16 residues. The CDR3 reads CASSARGGTGGSPLHF. The DNA for the CDR3 is TGTGCCAGCAGCGCGAGAGGTGGGACAGGGGGATCACCCCTCCACTTT.

This clonotype was recorded many times. The chain uses TRBV19 and TRBJ1-3; the D is unclear. V was clipped by 6 bases and J by 0 bases, with 6 bases between them. The CDR3 sequence is 13 residues long. Germline assignment: CDR1 LNHDA and CDR2 SQIVND (reference sequence). CDR3 in amino acids: CASSHVSGNTIYF. The CDR3 nucleotides are TGTGCCAGTAGCCACGTCTCTGGAAACACCATATATTTT.

This clonotype has only one observation. The V call is TRBV15, the J call TRBJ1-6, with D tentatively TRBD1 (5 bases). V lost 1 base and J 6 bases, leaving 13 bases between the germline ends. The CDR3 sequence is 16 residues long. Germline V gene data show CDR1 as LNHNV and CDR2 as YYDKDF (reference sequence). CDR3 bases: TGTGCCACCAGCAGAGTGGGGGACCGGGTTAATTCACCCCTCCACTTT. Protein product: CATSRVGDRVNSPLHF. The variable domain in full, completed from reference TRBV15 and TRBJ1-6, reads DAMVIQNPRYQVTQFGKPVTLSCSQTLNHNVMYWYQQKSSQAPKLLFHYYDKDFNNEADTPDNFQSRRPNTSFCFLDIRSPGLGDTAMYLCATSRVGDRVNSPLHFGNGTRLTVT.